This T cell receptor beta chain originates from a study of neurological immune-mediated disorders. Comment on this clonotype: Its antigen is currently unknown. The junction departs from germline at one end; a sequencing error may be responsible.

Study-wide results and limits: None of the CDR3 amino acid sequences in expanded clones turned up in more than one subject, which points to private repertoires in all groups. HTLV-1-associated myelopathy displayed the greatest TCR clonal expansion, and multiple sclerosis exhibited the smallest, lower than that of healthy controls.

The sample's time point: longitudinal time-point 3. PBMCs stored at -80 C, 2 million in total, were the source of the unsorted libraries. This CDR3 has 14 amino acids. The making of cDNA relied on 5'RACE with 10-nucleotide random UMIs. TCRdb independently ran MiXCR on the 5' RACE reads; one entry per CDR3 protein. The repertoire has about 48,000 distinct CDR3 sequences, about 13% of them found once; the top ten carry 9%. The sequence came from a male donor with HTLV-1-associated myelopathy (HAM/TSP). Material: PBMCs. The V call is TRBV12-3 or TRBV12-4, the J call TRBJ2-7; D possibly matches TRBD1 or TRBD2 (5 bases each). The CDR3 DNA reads TGTGCCAGCAGTCCCGGGACGGTAGCCTACGAGCGGTACTTC. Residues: CASSPGTVAYERYF.